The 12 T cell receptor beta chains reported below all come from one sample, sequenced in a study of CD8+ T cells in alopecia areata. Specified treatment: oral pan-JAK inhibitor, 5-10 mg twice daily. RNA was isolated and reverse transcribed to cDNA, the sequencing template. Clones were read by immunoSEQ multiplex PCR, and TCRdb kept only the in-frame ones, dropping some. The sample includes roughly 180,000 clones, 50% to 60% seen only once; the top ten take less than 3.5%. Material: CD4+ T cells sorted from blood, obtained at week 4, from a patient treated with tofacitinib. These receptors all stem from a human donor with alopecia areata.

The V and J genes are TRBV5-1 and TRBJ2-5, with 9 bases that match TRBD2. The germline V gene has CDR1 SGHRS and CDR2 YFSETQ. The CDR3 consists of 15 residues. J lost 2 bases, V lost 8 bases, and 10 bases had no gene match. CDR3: CASRRSGRLQETQYF. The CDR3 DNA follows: TGCGCCAGTCGGCGTAGCGGGAGATTACAAGAGACCCAGTACTTC.

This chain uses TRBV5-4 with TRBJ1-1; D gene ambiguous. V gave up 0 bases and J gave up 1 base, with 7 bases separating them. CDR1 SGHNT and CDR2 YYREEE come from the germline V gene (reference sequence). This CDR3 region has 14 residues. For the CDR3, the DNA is TGTGCCAGCAGCTTGGATCCGGCGAACACTGAAGCTTTCTTT. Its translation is CASSLDPANTEAFF.

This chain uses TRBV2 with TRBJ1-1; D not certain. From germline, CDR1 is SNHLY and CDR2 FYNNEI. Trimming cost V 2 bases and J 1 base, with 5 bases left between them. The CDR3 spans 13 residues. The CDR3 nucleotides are TGTGCCAGCAGTGAAAGGGAGAACACTGAAGCTTTCTTT. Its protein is CASSERENTEAFF.

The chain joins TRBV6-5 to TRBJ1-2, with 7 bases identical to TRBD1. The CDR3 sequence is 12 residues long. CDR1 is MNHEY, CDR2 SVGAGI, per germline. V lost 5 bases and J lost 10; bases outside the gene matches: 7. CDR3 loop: CASSTETGPYTF. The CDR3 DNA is TGTGCCAGCAGTACCGAGACAGGGCCCTACACCTTC.

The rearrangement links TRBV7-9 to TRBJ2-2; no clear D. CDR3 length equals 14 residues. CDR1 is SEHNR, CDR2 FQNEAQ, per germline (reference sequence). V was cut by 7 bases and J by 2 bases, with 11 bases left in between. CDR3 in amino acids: CASTLQLNTGELFF. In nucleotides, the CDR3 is TGTGCCAGCACCCTCCAACTAAACACCGGGGAGCTGTTTTTT.

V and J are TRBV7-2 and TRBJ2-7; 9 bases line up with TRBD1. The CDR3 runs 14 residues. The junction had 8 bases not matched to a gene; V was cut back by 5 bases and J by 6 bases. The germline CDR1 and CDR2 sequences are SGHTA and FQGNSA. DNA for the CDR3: TGTGCCAGCAGCCTAGGACAGGGGAGGCGCGAGCAGTACTTC. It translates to CASSLGQGRREQYF.

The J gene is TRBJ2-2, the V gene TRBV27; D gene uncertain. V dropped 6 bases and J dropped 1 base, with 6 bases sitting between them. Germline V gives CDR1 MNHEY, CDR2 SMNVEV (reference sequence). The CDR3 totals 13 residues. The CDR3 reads CASRWGNTGELFF. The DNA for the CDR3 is TGTGCCAGCAGATGGGGGAACACCGGGGAGCTGTTTTTT.

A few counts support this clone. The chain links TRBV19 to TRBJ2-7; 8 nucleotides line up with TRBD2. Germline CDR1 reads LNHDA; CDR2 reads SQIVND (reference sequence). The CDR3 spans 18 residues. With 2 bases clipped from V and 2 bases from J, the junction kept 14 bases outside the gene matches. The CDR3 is CASSIMGGTSGLTYEQYF. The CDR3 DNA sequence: TGTGCCAGTAGTATAATGGGGGGTACTAGCGGACTGACCTACGAGCAGTACTTC.

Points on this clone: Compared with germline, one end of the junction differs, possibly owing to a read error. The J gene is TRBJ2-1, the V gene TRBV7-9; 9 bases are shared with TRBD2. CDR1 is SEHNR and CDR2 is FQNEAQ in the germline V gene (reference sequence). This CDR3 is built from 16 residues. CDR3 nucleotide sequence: TGTGCCAGCAGCCCAAGGGCGGGACTAGCATACAAGGAGCAGTTCTTC. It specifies CASSPRAGLAYKEQFF.

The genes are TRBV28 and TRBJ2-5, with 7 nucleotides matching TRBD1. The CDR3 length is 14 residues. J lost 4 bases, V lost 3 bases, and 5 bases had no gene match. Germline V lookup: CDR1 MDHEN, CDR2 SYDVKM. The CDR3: CASSLRQGVETQYF. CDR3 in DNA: TGTGCCAGCAGTTTGAGGCAGGGGGTAGAGACCCAGTACTTC.

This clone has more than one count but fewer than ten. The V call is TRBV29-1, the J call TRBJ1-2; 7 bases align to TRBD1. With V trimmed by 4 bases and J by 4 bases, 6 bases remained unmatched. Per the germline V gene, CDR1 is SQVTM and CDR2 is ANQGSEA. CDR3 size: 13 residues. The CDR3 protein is CSVGETGSYGYTF. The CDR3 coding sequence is TGCAGCGTTGGGGAGACAGGGAGCTATGGCTACACCTTC. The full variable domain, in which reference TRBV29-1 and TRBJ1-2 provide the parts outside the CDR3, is SAVISQKPSRDICQRGTSLTIQCQVDSQVTMMFWYRQQPGQSLTLIATANQGSEATYESGFVIDKFPISRPNLTFSTLTVSNMSPEDSSIYLCSVGETGSYGYTFGSGTRLTVV.

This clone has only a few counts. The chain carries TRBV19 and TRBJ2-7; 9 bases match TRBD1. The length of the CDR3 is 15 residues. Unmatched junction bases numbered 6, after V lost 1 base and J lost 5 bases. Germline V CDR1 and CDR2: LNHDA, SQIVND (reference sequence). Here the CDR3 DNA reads TGTGCCAGTAGTATAGTGAGGACAGGGGACCACGAGCAGTACTTC. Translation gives CASSIVRTGDHEQYF.